Listed here is a single TCR beta chain. These data are taken from a study of shared clonotypes between healthy human individuals. Germline V gene sequence: CDR1 SGDLS, CDR2 YYNGEE. Trimming removed 4 bases at V and 0 bases at J, with 14 bases between. This CDR3 spans 15 amino acids. CD45RO negativity and positive selection for CCR7 defined naive CD8 cells, a population that excluded terminally differentiated effector memory CD45RA+ cells. Sequencing used immunoSEQ multiplex PCR; TCRdb keeps in-frame clones, though not all of them. The table has about 2.1 million clones, roughly 93% seen once. V is TRBV9 and J is TRBJ2-7; weak D call: TRBD1 (6 bases). The source material was naive CD8+ T cells from PBMCs. This TCR was recovered from a man aged 18 to 30 in good health. Some clones in this sample may be carry-over from other donors' samples. The CDR3, as DNA: TGTGCCAGCAGCCCCCGGGCAGGGGACTCCTACGAGCAGTACTTC. It translates to CASSPRAGDSYEQYF.